These 18 T cell receptor beta chains share one sample of origin, sequenced in a study of CD8+ T cells in alopecia areata. After isolation, RNA underwent reverse transcription to generate cDNA as the sequencing template. Assay: immunoSEQ multiplex PCR; the TCRdb copy retains only in-frame clones and omits some. This table holds some 200,000 clones, about 61% found once. Sequencing used CD8+ T cells sorted from blood. These TCRs come from a human donor in good health.

This sequence joins TRBV2 and TRBJ1-2; tentative D call: TRBD1 (6 bases). Germline V CDR1 and CDR2: SNHLY, FYNNEI. The CDR3 contains 14 residues. The V gene lost 7 bases and the J gene lost 3 bases, with 15 bases spanning the gap. The CDR3, as DNA: TGTGCCAGCAAAGGAAACAGGGACGACTATGGCTACACCTTC. This translates into CASKGNRDDYGYTF.

The chain combines TRBV6-5 with TRBJ1-1; D is undetermined. CDR1 is MNHEY and CDR2 is SVGAGI in the germline V gene. V shed 0 bases and J shed 7 bases, with 9 bases lying between them. The CDR3 is 13 residues long. The DNA for the CDR3 is TGTGCCAGCAGTTACTCCTCGGACGGTGAAGCTTTCTTT. Translation gives CASSYSSDGEAFF.

This clone was seen a handful of times. The chain employs TRBV19 and TRBJ1-3; D uncertain. The germline V and J ends were trimmed by 9 bases and 3 bases, with 12 bases remaining between them. The CDR3 contains 13 residues. Germline V gives CDR1 LNHDA, CDR2 SQIVND (reference sequence). The CDR3: CASRTVLGNTIYF. The CDR3 bases are TGTGCCAGCAGGACGGTCCTTGGAAACACCATATATTTT. The full variable domain, in which reference TRBV19 and TRBJ1-3 provide the parts outside the CDR3, is DGGITQSPKYLFRKEGQNVTLSCEQNLNHDAMYWYRQDPGQGLRLIYYSQIVNDFQKGDIAEGYSVSREKKESFPLTVTSAQKNPTAFYLCASRTVLGNTIYFGEGSWLTVV.

V and J are TRBV6-5 and TRBJ1-1; 7 nucleotides line up with TRBD1. The CDR3 extends over 16 amino acids. From germline, CDR1 is MNHEY and CDR2 SVGAGI. After removal of 2 bases from V and 3 bases from J, the junction contained 9 bases not matched to a gene. The CDR3 sequence: CASSYAPQGIDTEAFF. CDR3 nucleotide sequence: TGTGCCAGCAGTTACGCCCCACAGGGGATCGACACTGAAGCTTTCTTT.

The chain has TRBV7-9 and TRBJ1-5, with 7 nucleotides matching TRBD1. From germline, CDR1 is SEHNR and CDR2 FQNEAQ (reference sequence). Trimming removed 1 base from V and 1 base from J; junction bases left unmatched: 1. CDR3 length equals 15 residues. CDR3 sequence (DNA): TGTGCCAGCAGCTTAGAGGGGGCGAGCAATCAGCCCCAGCATTTT. Protein product: CASSLEGASNQPQHF.

The genes are TRBV30 and TRBJ1-5, with 7 bases identical to TRBD1. Germline CDR1 is GTSNPN and CDR2 is SVGIG (reference sequence). V was clipped by 1 base and J by 5 bases; unmatched bases: 5. CDR3 length: 14 residues. The CDR3 DNA reads TGTGCCTGGAGTGGGGGGACAGTGGATCAGCCCCAGCATTTT. It yields the protein CAWSGGTVDQPQHF.

The chain recombines TRBV5-6 with TRBJ1-2; D gene uncertain. Per the germline V gene, CDR1 is SGHDT and CDR2 is YYEEEE. The CDR3 is made up of 12 amino acids. V lost 0 bases and J lost 8, with 8 bases in between. CDR3 in DNA: TGTGCCAGCAGCTTGGGTACCAACGGCTACACCTTC. It specifies CASSLGTNGYTF.

V is TRBV13 and J is TRBJ1-5; no clear D gene. V lost 3 bases and J lost 2, with 2 bases in between. The CDR3 spans 12 residues. Germline values: CDR1 PRHDT, CDR2 FYEKMQ (reference sequence). CDR3 nucleotide sequence: TGTGCCAGCAGCTTCCGCAATCAGCCCCAGCATTTT. It translates to CASSFRNQPQHF.

The rearrangement links TRBV4-1 to TRBJ1-5; perhaps TRBD1 as D (6 bases). V was shortened by 5 bases and J by 0 bases, with 14 bases between the two germline ends. Germline CDR1 and CDR2: MGHRA and YSYEKL. The length of the CDR3 is 16 residues. CDR3: CASSYGQYNSNQPQHF. The CDR3 DNA follows: TGCGCCAGCAGCTACGGACAGTACAATAGCAATCAGCCCCAGCATTTT.

This clone was detected only a few times. This chain links TRBV7-9 with TRBJ2-1; D gene uncertain. V was trimmed by 0 bases and J by 2 bases, leaving 11 bases between them. The germline V gene has CDR1 SEHNR and CDR2 FQNEAQ (reference sequence). The CDR3 length is 16 residues. The CDR3 reads CASSLARQLPYNEQFF. CDR3 nucleotides: TGTGCCAGCAGCTTAGCGAGGCAGCTACCCTACAATGAGCAGTTCTTC.

The table lists this clone with a few counts. V usage is TRBV29-1 and J usage is TRBJ1-2; D might be TRBD1 (5 bases). The CDR3 contains 11 residues. The germline CDR1 and CDR2 sequences are SQVTM and ANQGSEA. V dropped 7 bases and J dropped 2 bases, with 8 bases sitting between them. In DNA form, the CDR3 reads TGCAGCGGGAGGGGAAACTATGGCTACACCTTC. This gives the protein CSGRGNYGYTF.

The J gene is TRBJ2-3, the V gene TRBV27; D possibly corresponds to TRBD2 (5 bases). Germline loops: CDR1 MNHEY, CDR2 SMNVEV (reference sequence). V lost 7 bases to trimming and J lost 1 base, with 12 bases between them. The CDR3 length is 14 residues. The CDR3 sequence: CASIGGFGTDTQYF. CDR3 nucleotide sequence: TGTGCCAGCATTGGCGGGTTTGGCACAGATACGCAGTATTTT.

This sequence joins TRBV5-1 and TRBJ1-2; D possibly corresponds to TRBD1 (6 bases). CDR1 and CDR2 from the germline V gene are SGHRS and YFSETQ. V lost 0 bases and J 7 bases, leaving 19 bases between the germline ends. This CDR3 has 16 amino acids. CDR3 loop: CASSLAVQGSTSGYTF. In DNA, the CDR3 is TGCGCCAGCAGCTTGGCGGTACAGGGATCTACGTCTGGCTACACCTTC.

The genes are TRBV4-1 and TRBJ1-2; TRBD1 agrees at 7 bases. The V and J ends lost 1 base and 4 bases, in that order; junction bases with no gene match: 0. The germline gives CDR1 MGHRA, CDR2 YSYEKL. This CDR3 comprises 13 residues. CDR3 residues: CASSQGTGYGYTF. The CDR3, as DNA: TGCGCCAGCAGCCAAGGGACAGGCTATGGCTACACCTTC.

A single count supports this clone. The rearrangement joins TRBV6-4 to TRBJ2-1; 8 bases are a match to TRBD2. The CDR3 runs 12 residues. From germline, CDR1 is MRHNA and CDR2 SNTAGT. The CDR3 here is CGTSGLGHEQFF. The CDR3 coding sequence is TGTGGAACTAGCGGTCTGGGCCATGAGCAGTTCTTC.

The chain couples TRBV28 to TRBJ2-3, with 10 bases identical to TRBD2. Trimming took 6 bases from V and 4 from J; bases not matched to a gene: 7. The CDR3 is 15 residues long. Germline V CDR1 and CDR2: MDHEN, SYDVKM. CDR3 amino acids: CASSRLAGGADTQYF. CDR3 nucleotide sequence: TGTGCCAGCAGCAGATTAGCGGGGGGCGCAGATACGCAGTATTTT.

Comments on this clone: This same CDR3 is encoded by further DNA sequences in the sample. This sequence joins TRBV7-9 and TRBJ2-7; no definite D call. The CDR3 spans 13 residues. Germline-derived CDR1 and CDR2 are SEHNR and FQNEAQ (reference sequence). Trimming took off 0 bases at V and 3 bases at J, with 6 bases between the two ends. In DNA, the CDR3 is TGTGCCAGCAGCTTAGCTTTGGGCTACGAGCAGTACTTC. It translates to CASSLALGYEQYF. Filled out from reference TRBV7-9 and TRBJ2-7, the complete variable domain reads DTGVSQNPRHKITKRGQNVTFRCDPISEHNRLYWYRQTLGQGPEFLTYFQNEAQLEKSRLLSDRFSAERPKGSFSTLEIQRTEQGDSAMYLCASSLALGYEQYFGPGTRLTVT.

In its sample, this clone was seen a few times. This chain links TRBV9 with TRBJ1-5; D uncertain. The CDR3 totals 14 residues. The V gene lost 0 bases and the J gene lost 7 bases, with 11 bases spanning the gap. From germline, CDR1 is SGDLS and CDR2 YYNGEE. CDR3 residues: CASSVAGGPQPQHF. The CDR3 coding sequence is TGTGCCAGCAGCGTAGCTGGCGGCCCACAGCCCCAGCATTTT.